This TCR beta chain is from a study of blood T cell dynamics during melanoma immunotherapy (TCRdb year 2020). With respect to the entire study: Patients had metastatic melanoma and received first-line pembrolizumab or nivolumab plus ipilimumab as standard of care in the United Kingdom. To find early correlates of response, peripheral T cell receptor repertoires were profiled in metastatic melanoma patients before and after one cycle of checkpoint inhibitor therapy. The training cohort was made up of consecutive patients, while a further independent group of patients from the same centre was pooled to form an external validation set.

Every bulk PBMC sample was loaded with the same fixed amount of roughly 330 ng of DNA. TCR beta CDR3 sequences were amplified from genomic DNA using the immunoSEQ TCRb Assay kit according to manufacturer instructions. The KAPA Library Quantification Kit for Illumina platforms was used to quantify the pooled libraries by qPCR. Pooled libraries were clustered at roughly 0.6-1.1 pM and sequenced on an Illumina NextSeq 500. Turning to the authors' computational methods: TCR data were analyzed with immunoSEQ ANALYZER and the R LymphoSeq package. A rearrangement efficiency score was calculated as productive divided by the sum of productive and non-productive CDR3 sequences. Clonality was measured with the Gini coefficient and diversity with the Renyi index at alpha=1, and both measures were compared pairwise between timepoints within each patient. In LymphoSeq, clonal relatedness was computed using an edit distance of 3, and repertoire similarity was computed using the Bhattacharyya coefficient. To classify response, a linear discriminant analysis based on week-3 changes in clonality and diversity was built using the R MASS and caret packages. TCRdb's version of the immuneACCESS table is confined to in-frame rearrangements and falls short of the full clone set. An unresolved V gene accounts for under half of the shortfall where checked; the remainder is of unknown origin. The V and J calls and clone size were taken over from that table, and D and trimming were inferred from the DNA. Recorded for this sample are around 20,000 clones; around nine tenths of them occurred a single time. Roughly 1.2% of the sample rests with the top ten.

The sample's time point label, decoded: pre-treatment baseline. Blood was sampled before treatment (T0) and at week 3 (W3), after the first cycle of checkpoint blockade. Except for a couple of patients with rapid clinical progression, response was assessed 12 weeks after the first infusion by RECIST 1.1; disease control meant complete response, partial response or stable disease. Patients were excluded for prior systemic cancer treatment, concomitant immunosuppressant therapy or synchronous other active malignancies. Bulk PBMC and plasma cell-free DNA were both sequenced for TCR beta so that circulating cells and T cell turnover could be tracked. Lymphoprep and SepMate tubes were used to isolate PBMC from blood, and red cell lysis was then performed. QIAamp DNA Blood Mini kits were used to extract DNA from PBMC and sorted T cell subsets. From the germline V gene, CDR1 is SGDLS and CDR2 is YYNGEE. The CDR3 runs 13 residues from the cysteine to the phenylalanine. The DNA shown is the 39-base CDR3, in frame from base 1. The V end loses 4 bases and the J end loses 11 bases, and a stretch of 18 bases separates them.

Broader findings and caveats from the paper: The relatively small sample size was acknowledged as a potential limitation on generalization of the results. Patients who later achieved disease control showed a bifurcated PBMC repertoire reorganization at W3, with increased clonality or increased diversity, unlike progressors. The study could not determine whether the T cell clones driving repertoire changes were melanoma-specific or reflected general immune activation.

Regarding this clone: It lacks a known antigen. The input lacks base qualities; no much larger clone sits a single base away.

The chain is made from TRBV9 and TRBJ1-1; matching of 5 bases hints at TRBD1 as the D gene. The sequencing here drew on blood, taken from a patient treated with checkpoint blockade. The TCR was taken from a human donor with melanoma. In nucleotides, the sequence is TGTGCCAGCAGCCTCGAGCCGGGGGTGGGGGCTTTCTTT. This codes for CASSLEPGVGAFF.